This entry lists 8 T cell receptor beta chains sequenced from one sample in a study of PD-L1 blockade in urothelial cancer. Stated time point: pretreatment peripheral blood. TCRdb's table, derived via immunoSEQ multiplex PCR, lists solely in-frame clones and lacks some. The data contain 48,000 or so clones, around 88% of them singletons. The source material was PBMCs, sampled around atezolizumab (anti-PD-L1) treatment. These receptors were collected from a woman aged 55-75 years with urothelial cancer.

For the CDR3, the DNA is TGTGCCAGCAGCTCCACAGGGGGAGGAAACACCATATATTTT. Encoded protein: CASSSTGGGNTIYF. The V gene is TRBV7-9, the J gene TRBJ1-3; the match to TRBD1 covers 8 bases. The germline gives CDR1 SEHNR, CDR2 FQNEAQ (reference sequence). V lost 4 bases to trimming and J lost 4 bases; unmatched junction nucleotides: 3. This CDR3 is built from 14 residues.

This chain links TRBV6-5 with TRBJ2-7; the match to TRBD1 covers 8 bases. J gave up 2 bases and V 7 bases, and 4 bases lay outside the gene matches. The CDR3 contains 13 residues. Germline V gives CDR1 MNHEY, CDR2 SVGAGI. The CDR3 spells CASMRTGTYEQYF. CDR3 DNA sequence: TGTGCCAGCATGAGGACAGGGACCTACGAGCAGTACTTC.

The chain has TRBV4-3 and TRBJ2-1, with 7 positions matching TRBD2. The CDR3 totals 17 residues. The trim removed 3 bases at V and 1 base at J, leaving 9 bases unmatched. Looked up from germline, CDR1 is LGHNA and CDR2 is YSLEER. In nucleotides, the CDR3 is TGCGCCAGCAGCCATTCGAAGCGGGGTACTTCCTACAATGAGCAGTTCTTC. Encoded protein: CASSHSKRGTSYNEQFF.

The rearrangement joins TRBV7-9 to TRBJ1-4; possible D gene TRBD1, 5 bases. CDR1 is SEHNR and CDR2 is FQNEAQ in the germline V gene (reference sequence). V lost 5 bases, J lost 7 bases, and 17 bases lay in between. The CDR3 consists of 15 residues. The CDR3: CASSLPDTLGEKLFF. The CDR3 bases are TGTGCCAGCAGCCTACCGGACACCCTGGGTGAAAAACTGTTTTTT.

The chain is built from TRBV5-4 and TRBJ2-7; no clear D. This CDR3 is built from 11 residues. V dropped 3 bases and J dropped 2 bases, with 3 bases sitting between them. Germline values: CDR1 SGHNT, CDR2 YYREEE (reference sequence). CDR3 coding DNA: TGTGCCAGCAGCTCCGCCTACGAGCAGTACTTC. Residues: CASSSAYEQYF.

The chain is built from TRBV2 and TRBJ1-3, with D unclear. This CDR3 is 14 amino acids long. V was clipped by 3 bases and J by 0 bases, with 6 bases between them. Germline loops: CDR1 SNHLY, CDR2 FYNNEI. The CDR3 is CASSERSSGNTIYF. CDR3 DNA sequence: TGTGCCAGCAGTGAGAGGAGCTCTGGAAACACCATATATTTT.

The chain employs TRBV9 and TRBJ2-1, with 13 bases identical to TRBD2. Germline CDR1 and CDR2: SGDLS and YYNGEE. Trimming took 4 bases from V and 8 from J; bases not matched to a gene: 3. The CDR3 length is 14 residues. The CDR3, as DNA: TGTGCCAGCAGCTCAGGGACTAGCGGGGATGAGCAGTTCTTC. Amino acid sequence: CASSSGTSGDEQFF.

Only a few counts were recorded for this clone. The V call is TRBV10-3, the J call TRBJ2-2, with 12 bases fitting TRBD2. V lost 5 bases, J lost 10 bases, and 5 bases stayed unmatched. Germline loops: CDR1 ENHRY, CDR2 SYGVKD. The CDR3 is 14 amino acids. The CDR3 here is CAISLLAGGSELFF. CDR3 nucleotides: TGTGCCATCAGTTTACTAGCGGGGGGTTCGGAGCTGTTTTTT.